A selection of T cell receptor beta chains follows, all from one sample in a study of shared clonotypes between healthy human individuals. Using immunoSEQ multiplex PCR, the repertoire was profiled, and TCRdb retains in-frame clones only, with some absent. Of some 2.1 million clones listed, 85% to 95% are singletons. The sequenced sample was naive CD4+ T cells sorted from blood. These receptors all come from a man aged 18-30 years in good health. Both conserved end residues are part of each CDR3. The D gene is left open where the match is weak. Some rows have no size entry. The others give once, few or many, or a class for an expanded clone.

V gene: TRBV11-3
D gene: -
J gene: TRBJ2-7
clone size: few
CDR3 protein: CASSLVPSPGGGPYEQYF
CDR3 DNA: TGTGCCAGCAGCTTAGTCCCCTCCCCCGGTGGCGGGCCCTACGAGCAGTACTTC

V gene: TRBV5-1
D gene: TRBD1
J gene: TRBJ2-5
clone size: -
CDR3 protein: CASSIGQAQETQYF
CDR3 DNA: TGCGCCAGCAGCATCGGACAGGCGCAAGAGACCCAGTACTTC

V gene: TRBV28
D gene: TRBD2
J gene: TRBJ2-7
clone size: -
CDR3 protein: CASSKSGGSSYEQYF
CDR3 DNA: TGTGCCAGCAGCAAAAGCGGGGGGAGCTCCTACGAGCAGTACTTC

V gene: TRBV11-3
D gene: TRBD1
J gene: TRBJ2-5
clone size: -
CDR3 protein: CASPGTGGTQYF
CDR3 DNA: TGTGCCAGCCCCGGGACAGGAGGGACCCAGTACTTC

V gene: TRBV28
D gene: -
J gene: TRBJ1-2
clone size: few
CDR3 protein: CASNRLNYGYTF
CDR3 DNA: TGTGCCAGCAACAGACTCAACTATGGCTACACCTTC

V gene: TRBV7-9
D gene: -
J gene: TRBJ2-7
clone size: once
CDR3 protein: CASSYIVEREQYF
CDR3 DNA: TGTGCCAGCAGCTACATCGTCGAGCGCGAGCAGTACTTC

V gene: TRBV19
D gene: TRBD1
J gene: TRBJ1-5
clone size: -
CDR3 protein: CASSRDRNISPQHF
CDR3 DNA: TGTGCCAGTAGTCGGGACAGAAATATCAGCCCCCAGCATTTT

V gene: TRBV5-4
D gene: TRBD2
J gene: TRBJ2-4
clone size: -
CDR3 protein: CASSLAGLAGVTIQYF
CDR3 DNA: TGTGCCAGCAGCTTGGCTGGACTAGCGGGGGTTACTATTCAGTACTTC

V gene: TRBV7-9
D gene: -
J gene: TRBJ2-5
clone size: -
CDR3 protein: CASSLGSSYGETQYF
CDR3 DNA: TGTGCCAGCAGCTTAGGAAGTAGCTATGGGGAGACCCAGTACTTC

V gene: TRBV4-3
D gene: TRBD1
J gene: TRBJ1-4
clone size: -
CDR3 protein: CASSPTGTVTTNEKLFF
CDR3 DNA: TGCGCCAGCAGCCCCACGGGGACAGTCACAACTAATGAAAAACTGTTTTTT

V gene: TRBV5-4
D gene: TRBD2
J gene: TRBJ2-3
clone size: -
CDR3 protein: CASSPPASGSLNTDTQYF
CDR3 DNA: TGTGCCAGCAGCCCCCCGGCTAGCGGGAGTCTAAACACAGATACGCAGTATTTT

V gene: TRBV7-2
D gene: -
J gene: TRBJ2-3
clone size: -
CDR3 protein: CASRRRDRTDTQYF
CDR3 DNA: TGTGCCAGCAGACGCAGGGATAGGACAGATACGCAGTATTTT

V gene: TRBV18
D gene: TRBD2
J gene: TRBJ2-3
clone size: once
CDR3 protein: CASSPGRIGTDTQYF
CDR3 DNA: TGTGCCAGCTCACCCGGGAGGATAGGCACAGATACGCAGTATTTT

V gene: TRBV7-2
D gene: -
J gene: TRBJ1-4
clone size: -
CDR3 protein: CASSLDQVGGKLFF
CDR3 DNA: TGTGCCAGCAGCTTAGATCAGGTTGGAGGGAAACTGTTTTTT

V gene: TRBV7-6
D gene: -
J gene: TRBJ2-5
clone size: -
CDR3 protein: CASSRSYQETQYF
CDR3 DNA: TGTGCCAGCAGCCGTTCCTACCAAGAGACCCAGTACTTC

V gene: TRBV2
D gene: -
J gene: TRBJ1-1
clone size: -
CDR3 protein: CASRQTMNTEAFF
CDR3 DNA: TGTGCCAGCCGACAGACCATGAACACTGAAGCTTTCTTT

V gene: TRBV11-2
D gene: TRBD1
J gene: TRBJ2-1
clone size: -
CDR3 protein: CASSLSWTGISYNEQFF
CDR3 DNA: TGTGCCAGCAGCTTATCATGGACAGGTATCTCCTACAATGAGCAGTTCTTC

V gene: TRBV18
D gene: -
J gene: TRBJ1-6
clone size: -
CDR3 protein: CASSPRTEITNSPLHF
CDR3 DNA: TGTGCCAGCTCCCCGCGGACAGAAATTACTAATTCACCCCTCCACTTT

V gene: TRBV7-8
D gene: -
J gene: TRBJ1-2
clone size: few
CDR3 protein: CASSLRDSSNYGYTF
CDR3 DNA: TGTGCCAGCAGCTTAAGAGACAGTTCTAACTATGGCTACACCTTC

V gene: TRBV10-1
D gene: -
J gene: TRBJ2-7
clone size: -
CDR3 protein: CASSESTKDKQYF
CDR3 DNA: TGCGCCAGCAGTGAGTCGACTAAGGACAAGCAGTACTTC

V gene: TRBV11-2
D gene: TRBD1
J gene: TRBJ2-3
clone size: -
CDR3 protein: CASSPDRGPAASTDTQYF
CDR3 DNA: TGTGCCAGCAGCCCCGACAGGGGCCCTGCCGCTAGCACAGATACGCAGTATTTT

V gene: TRBV20-1
D gene: -
J gene: TRBJ1-4
clone size: -
CDR3 protein: CSATVERGLFF
CDR3 DNA: TGCAGTGCTACAGTAGAAAGGGGGTTGTTTTTT

V gene: TRBV29-1
D gene: -
J gene: TRBJ1-1
clone size: -
CDR3 protein: CSVVEAHLGNTEAFF
CDR3 DNA: TGCAGCGTTGTTGAGGCCCATCTCGGGAACACTGAAGCTTTCTTT

V gene: TRBV30
D gene: TRBD2
J gene: TRBJ2-1
clone size: -
CDR3 protein: CAWSARLAGGPNEQFF
CDR3 DNA: TGTGCCTGGAGTGCAAGACTAGCGGGAGGGCCGAATGAGCAGTTCTTC

V gene: TRBV30
D gene: TRBD1
J gene: TRBJ1-3
clone size: -
CDR3 protein: CAWNRGTALGNTIYF
CDR3 DNA: TGTGCCTGGAACAGGGGGACGGCTCTGGGAAACACCATATATTTT

V gene: TRBV27
D gene: -
J gene: TRBJ2-7
clone size: -
CDR3 protein: CASSPVPAYEQYF
CDR3 DNA: TGTGCCAGCAGCCCGGTTCCGGCCTACGAGCAGTACTTC

V gene: TRBV4-1
D gene: TRBD2
J gene: TRBJ2-3
clone size: -
CDR3 protein: CASSQLAVTDTQYF
CDR3 DNA: TGCGCCAGCAGCCAACTAGCGGTCACAGATACGCAGTATTTT

V gene: TRBV19
D gene: -
J gene: TRBJ1-1
clone size: -
CDR3 protein: CASSIRDSPEDTEAFF
CDR3 DNA: TGTGCCAGTAGTATACGGGATTCGCCGGAGGACACTGAAGCTTTCTTT

V gene: TRBV28
D gene: -
J gene: TRBJ1-2
clone size: once
CDR3 protein: CASSFIRGGYTF
CDR3 DNA: TGTGCCAGCAGTTTTATTCGAGGGGGCTACACCTTC

V gene: TRBV11-1
D gene: TRBD1
J gene: TRBJ2-2
clone size: -
CDR3 protein: CASSSPRTGNTGELFF
CDR3 DNA: TGTGCCAGCAGCTCACCCCGGACAGGGAACACCGGGGAGCTGTTTTTT

V gene: TRBV7-2
D gene: TRBD1
J gene: TRBJ1-2
clone size: -
CDR3 protein: CASSSDRESGGYTF
CDR3 DNA: TGTGCCAGCAGCTCGGACAGGGAATCGGGGGGCTACACCTTC

V gene: TRBV7-9
D gene: TRBD2
J gene: TRBJ2-7
clone size: few
CDR3 protein: CASSSLAGDYEQYF
CDR3 DNA: TGTGCCAGCAGTTCTCTAGCGGGGGACTACGAGCAGTACTTC

V gene: TRBV25-1
D gene: -
J gene: TRBJ1-6
clone size: -
CDR3 protein: CASSVSGFNSPLHF
CDR3 DNA: TGTGCCAGCAGTGTGTCAGGGTTTAATTCACCCCTCCACTTT

V gene: TRBV13
D gene: TRBD2
J gene: TRBJ2-2
clone size: once
CDR3 protein: CASSSRTVGGDGELFF
CDR3 DNA: TGTGCCAGCAGCTCCCGGACGGTGGGAGGGGACGGGGAGCTGTTTTTT

V gene: TRBV4-1
D gene: -
J gene: TRBJ2-7
clone size: -
CDR3 protein: CASSQEGGAPLRSYEQYF
CDR3 DNA: TGCGCCAGCAGCCAAGAGGGGGGGGCGCCACTACGCTCCTACGAGCAGTACTTC

V gene: TRBV30
D gene: -
J gene: TRBJ2-7
clone size: -
CDR3 protein: CAWNQGTGDEQYF
CDR3 DNA: TGTGCCTGGAATCAGGGGACCGGGGACGAGCAGTACTTC

V gene: TRBV2
D gene: TRBD2
J gene: TRBJ2-2
clone size: once
CDR3 protein: CASSGTSRDTGELFF
CDR3 DNA: TGTGCCAGCAGCGGGACTAGCAGGGACACCGGGGAGCTGTTTTTT

V gene: TRBV6-6
D gene: -
J gene: TRBJ2-7
clone size: few
CDR3 protein: CASMGPGVGEQYF
CDR3 DNA: TGTGCCAGCATGGGTCCTGGTGTGGGGGAGCAGTACTTC

V gene: TRBV6-1
D gene: -
J gene: TRBJ2-7
clone size: -
CDR3 protein: CASSEGSSSYEQYF
CDR3 DNA: TGTGCCAGCAGTGAAGGCTCGAGCTCCTACGAGCAGTACTTC

V gene: TRBV2
D gene: -
J gene: TRBJ1-1
clone size: -
CDR3 protein: CASSEARGMNTEAFF
CDR3 DNA: TGTGCCAGCAGTGAAGCGAGGGGCATGAACACTGAAGCTTTCTTT

V gene: TRBV7-2
D gene: TRBD2
J gene: TRBJ2-7
clone size: -
CDR3 protein: CASSLGAGLVYEQYF
CDR3 DNA: TGTGCCAGCAGCTTAGGAGCAGGACTAGTGTACGAGCAGTACTTC